In this sample, the clone carrying this T cell receptor beta chain turned up many times. Antigen: not known. The data stem from a study of T-cell reconstitution after alpha-beta-depleted transplantation in children. General study results and limits: A year post-transplant, T-cell counts and diversity derived mostly from newly produced T cells.

The library targeted TCRbeta and was prepared with unique molecular identifiers. TCRdb re-called the PCR reads through MiXCR, storing one row per CDR3 protein. The data contain around 800,000 distinct CDR3 sequences, roughly 15% of them singletons. The CDR3 is made up of 16 amino acids. The V gene end was trimmed by 3 bases and the J gene end by 0 bases; junction bases not matched to a gene: 4. The J gene is TRBJ2-2, the V gene TRBV12-3 or TRBV12-4, with TRBD2 matching 7 bases. The material sequenced was PBMCs, mostly from graft donor cells, taken 360 days after TCRalphabeta/CD19-depleted stem cell transplant. The origin of this receptor is a male patient aged 10-17 years who had a stem cell transplant for acute lymphoblastic leukemia, so the T cells may come from the graft donor. This chain's CDR3 is CASSLFLAANTGELFF. In DNA form, the CDR3 reads TGTGCCAGCAGTTTGTTCCTAGCGGCGAACACCGGGGAGCTGTTTTTT.